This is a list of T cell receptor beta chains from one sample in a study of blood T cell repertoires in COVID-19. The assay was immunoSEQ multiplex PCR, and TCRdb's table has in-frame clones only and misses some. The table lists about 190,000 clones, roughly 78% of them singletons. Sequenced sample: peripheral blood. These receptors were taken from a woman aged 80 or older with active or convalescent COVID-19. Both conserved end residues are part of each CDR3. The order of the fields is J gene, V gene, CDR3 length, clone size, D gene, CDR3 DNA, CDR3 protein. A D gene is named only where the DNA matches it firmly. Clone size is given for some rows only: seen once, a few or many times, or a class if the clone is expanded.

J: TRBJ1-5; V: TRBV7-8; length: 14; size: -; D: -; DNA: TGTGCCAGCAGCCCCATACAGGGATATCAGCCCCAGCATTTT; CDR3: CASSPIQGYQPQHF
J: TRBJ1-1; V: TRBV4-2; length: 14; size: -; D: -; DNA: TGTGCCAGCAGCCCCGGCGGGGGGAACACTGAAGCTTTCTTT; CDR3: CASSPGGGNTEAFF
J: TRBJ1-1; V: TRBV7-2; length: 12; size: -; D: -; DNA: TGTGCCAGCAAGACTAGGGACACTGAAGCTTTCTTT; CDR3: CASKTRDTEAFF
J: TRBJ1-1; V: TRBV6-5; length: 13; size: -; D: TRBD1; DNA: TGTGCCAGCAACGATCGGACAGGGGGTATGGCTTTCTTT; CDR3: CASNDRTGGMAFF
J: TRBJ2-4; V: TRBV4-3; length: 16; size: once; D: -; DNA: TGCGCCAGCAGCCAAGAGTGGCAGGGTGGGCAAAACATTCAGTACTTC; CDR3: CASSQEWQGGQNIQYF
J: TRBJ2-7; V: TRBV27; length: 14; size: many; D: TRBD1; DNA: TGTGCCAGCAGTTTACACAGGGGCGCCTACGAGCAGTACTTC; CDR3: CASSLHRGAYEQYF
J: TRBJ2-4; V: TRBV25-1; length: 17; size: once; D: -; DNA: TGTGCCAGCAGTGAATCCCGGCCCGGAGTAGCCAAAAACATTCAGTACTTC; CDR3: CASSESRPGVAKNIQYF
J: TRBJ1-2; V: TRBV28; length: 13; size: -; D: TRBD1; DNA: TGTGCCAGCAGTCGGTACAGGGGTTGGGGCTACACCTTC; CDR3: CASSRYRGWGYTF
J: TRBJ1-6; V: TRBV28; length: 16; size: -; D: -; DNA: TGTGCCAGCAGTTTCTTGCTGACAGACCATAATTCACCCCTCCACTTT; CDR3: CASSFLLTDHNSPLHF
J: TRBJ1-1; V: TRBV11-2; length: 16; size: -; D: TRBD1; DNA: TGTGCCAGCAGCTTAGATCGAGTCAGGGGGCATGGTGAAGCTTTCTTT; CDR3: CASSLDRVRGHGEAFF
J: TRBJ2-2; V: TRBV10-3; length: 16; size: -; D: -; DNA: TGTGCCATCAGTGAGCTGGGTCAGGGTAGCACCGGGGAGCTGTTTTTT; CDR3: CAISELGQGSTGELFF
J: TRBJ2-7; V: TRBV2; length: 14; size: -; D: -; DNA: TGTGCCAGCAGTGTTGGGGGGGCGCGAAACGAGCAGTACTTC; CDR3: CASSVGGARNEQYF
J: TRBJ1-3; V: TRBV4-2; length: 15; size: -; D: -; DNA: TGTGCCAGCAGCCTGAGTCCCGACTCTGGAAACACCATATATTTT; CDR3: CASSLSPDSGNTIYF
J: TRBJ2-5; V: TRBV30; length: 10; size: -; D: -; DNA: TGTGCCTCTGGAGGAGAGACCCAGTACTTC; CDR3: CASGGETQYF
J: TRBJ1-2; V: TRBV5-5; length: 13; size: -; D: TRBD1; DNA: TGTGCCAGCACAGAACAGGGGAACTATGGCTACACCTTC; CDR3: CASTEQGNYGYTF
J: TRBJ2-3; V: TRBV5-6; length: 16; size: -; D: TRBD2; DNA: TGTGCCAGCAGTTCAGCAGGACTAGCTACAACAGATACGCAGTATTTT; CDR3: CASSSAGLATTDTQYF
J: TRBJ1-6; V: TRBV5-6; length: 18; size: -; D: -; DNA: TGTGCCAGCAGCTTGGCCCAGTCCAAAGGCAGGGGAGATTCACCCCTCCACTTT; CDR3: CASSLAQSKGRGDSPLHF
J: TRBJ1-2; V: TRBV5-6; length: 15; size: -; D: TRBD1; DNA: TGTGCCAGCAGCTTACTGGAGGGGGCGCGGAAAGGCTACACCTTC; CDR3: CASSLLEGARKGYTF
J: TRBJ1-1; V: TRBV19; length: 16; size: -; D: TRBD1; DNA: TGTGCCAGTAGGACGAGGGAACAGGGGTTCAACACTGAAGCTTTCTTT; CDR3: CASRTREQGFNTEAFF
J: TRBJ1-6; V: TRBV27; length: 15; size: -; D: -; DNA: TGTGCCAGCAGCGGCCAGGGGCCCTATAATTCACCCCTCCACTTT; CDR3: CASSGQGPYNSPLHF
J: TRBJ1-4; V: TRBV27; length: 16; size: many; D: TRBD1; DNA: TGTGCCAGCAGTGAAACAGGGGGACTTGCCAATGAAAAACTGTTTTTT; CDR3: CASSETGGLANEKLFF
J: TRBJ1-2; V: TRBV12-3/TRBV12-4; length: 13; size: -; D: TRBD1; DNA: TGTGCCAGCAGTTTAAGGGGGCTCTATGGCTACACCTTC; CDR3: CASSLRGLYGYTF
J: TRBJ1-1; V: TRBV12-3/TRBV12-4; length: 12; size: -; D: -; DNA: TGTGCCAGCAGCCCGTTAGTTACTGAAGCTTTCTTT; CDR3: CASSPLVTEAFF
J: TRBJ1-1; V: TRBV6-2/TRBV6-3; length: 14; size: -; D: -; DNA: TGTGCCAGCAGCCCGAACAGGCTCAACACTGAAGCTTTCTTT; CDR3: CASSPNRLNTEAFF
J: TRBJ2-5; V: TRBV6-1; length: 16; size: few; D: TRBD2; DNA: TGTGCCAGCAGTGAAACTAGCGGGGGTTTCCAAGAGACCCAGTACTTC; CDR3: CASSETSGGFQETQYF
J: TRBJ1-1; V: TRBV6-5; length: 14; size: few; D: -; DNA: TGTGCCAGCAGTCCTGGGGGGGGGAACACTGAAGCTTTCTTT; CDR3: CASSPGGGNTEAFF
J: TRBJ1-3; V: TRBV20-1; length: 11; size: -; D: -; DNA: TGCAGTGCGCGACACGGAAACACCATATATTTT; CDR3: CSARHGNTIYF
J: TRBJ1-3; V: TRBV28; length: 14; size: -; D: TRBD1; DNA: TGTGCCAGCAGTGACGGGACAGCTGGAAACACCATATATTTT; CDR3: CASSDGTAGNTIYF
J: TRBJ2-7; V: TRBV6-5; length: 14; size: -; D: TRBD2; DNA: TGTGCCAGCAGTTACGAGCGGGGGGGCTACGAGCAGTACTTC; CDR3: CASSYERGGYEQYF
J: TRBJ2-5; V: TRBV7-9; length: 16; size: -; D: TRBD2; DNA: TGTGCCAGCAGCTTAGGCGAGCGGGGGCCACTGGGGGCCCAGTACTTC; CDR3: CASSLGERGPLGAQYF
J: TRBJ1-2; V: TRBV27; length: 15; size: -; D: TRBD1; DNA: TGTGCCAGCAGTTTCTCCGGGACAGGGGGCTTGGGCTACACCTTC; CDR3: CASSFSGTGGLGYTF
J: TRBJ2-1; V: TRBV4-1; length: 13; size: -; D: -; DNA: TGCGCCAGCAGCCAGGAACAGGGTTCGGGGCAGTTCTTC; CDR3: CASSQEQGSGQFF
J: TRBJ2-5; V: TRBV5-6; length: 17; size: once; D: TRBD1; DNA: TGTGCCAGCAGCTTGGCCTACAGGGGGCGCGAAGGAGAGACCCAGTACTTC; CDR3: CASSLAYRGREGETQYF
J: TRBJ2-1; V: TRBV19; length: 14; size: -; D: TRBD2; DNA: TGTGCCAGTAGTATAGGGGCTAGCGGGAATGAGCAGTTCTTC; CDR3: CASSIGASGNEQFF
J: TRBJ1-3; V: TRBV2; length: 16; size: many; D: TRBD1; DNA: TGTGCCAGCAGTGAAGCTGGACAGGGTACTGGAAACACCATATATTTT; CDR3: CASSEAGQGTGNTIYF
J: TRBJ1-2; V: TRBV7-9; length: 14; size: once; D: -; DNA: TGTGCCAGCAGCTTAGACGGCCAGGGAAAACGCTACACCTTC; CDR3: CASSLDGQGKRYTF
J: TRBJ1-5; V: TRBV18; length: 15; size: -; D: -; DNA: TGTGCCAGCTCACCGACGGACATTAGCAATCAGCCCCAGCATTTT; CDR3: CASSPTDISNQPQHF
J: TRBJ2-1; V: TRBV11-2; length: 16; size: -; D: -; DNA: TGTGCCAGCAGCTCCAACCCTCCGAGGCGGCTCAATGAGCAGTTCTTC; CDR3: CASSSNPPRRLNEQFF
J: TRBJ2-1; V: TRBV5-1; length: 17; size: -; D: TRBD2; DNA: TGCGCCAGCAGCTTGATGGGGACTAGCGGGGGCATGGATGAGCAGTTCTTC; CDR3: CASSLMGTSGGMDEQFF
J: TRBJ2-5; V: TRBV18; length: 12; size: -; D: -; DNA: TGTGCCAGCTCTTCTTACCAAGAGACCCAGTACTTC; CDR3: CASSSYQETQYF
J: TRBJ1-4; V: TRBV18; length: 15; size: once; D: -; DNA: TGTGCCAGCTCACCACGGTATATGGCAGATCGAAAACTGTTTTTT; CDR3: CASSPRYMADRKLFF
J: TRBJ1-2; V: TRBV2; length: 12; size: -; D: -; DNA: TGTGCCAGCAATGCCATTAGCTATGGCTACACCTTC; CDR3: CASNAISYGYTF
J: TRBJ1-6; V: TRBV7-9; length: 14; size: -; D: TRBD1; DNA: TGTGCCAGCAGCAACGGACAGGGCCCCTCACCCCTCCACTTT; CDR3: CASSNGQGPSPLHF
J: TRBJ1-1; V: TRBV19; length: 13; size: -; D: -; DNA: TGTGCCAGTAGTATCCGCCCGGACACTGAAGCTTTCTTT; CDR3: CASSIRPDTEAFF
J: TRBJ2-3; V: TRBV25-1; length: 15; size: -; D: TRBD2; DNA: TGTGCCAGCAGTGAATATAGAGCGGGGGGGGATACGCAGTATTTT; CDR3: CASSEYRAGGDTQYF
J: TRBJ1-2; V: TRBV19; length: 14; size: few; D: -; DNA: TGTGCCAGTAGTATAGTAGACAGGTCCTATGGCTACACCTTC; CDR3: CASSIVDRSYGYTF
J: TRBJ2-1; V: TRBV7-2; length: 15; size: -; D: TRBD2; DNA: TGTGCCAGCAGTCTTAGCGGGGGGTACTACAATGAGCAGTTCTTC; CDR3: CASSLSGGYYNEQFF
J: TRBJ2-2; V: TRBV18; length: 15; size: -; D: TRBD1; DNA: TGTGCCAGCTCACCCGGGACAGGTTTTTCCGGGGAGCTGTTTTTT; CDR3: CASSPGTGFSGELFF
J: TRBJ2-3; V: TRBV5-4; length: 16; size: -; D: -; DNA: TGTGCCAGCAGCTCCAGGGGCTCTTCTAGCACAGATACGCAGTATTTT; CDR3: CASSSRGSSSTDTQYF
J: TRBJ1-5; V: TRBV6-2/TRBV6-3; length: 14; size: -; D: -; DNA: TGTGCCAGCAGTTACGCGGGGGGCAATCAGCCCCAGCATTTT; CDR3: CASSYAGGNQPQHF
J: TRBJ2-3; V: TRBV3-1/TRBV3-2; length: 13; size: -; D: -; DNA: TGTGCCAGCAGCCCCGGGGATCCAGATACGCAGTATTTT; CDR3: CASSPGDPDTQYF
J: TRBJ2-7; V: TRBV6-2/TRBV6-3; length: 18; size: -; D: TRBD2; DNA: TGTGCCAGCAGTTACCCTAGCGGCGGGACTGTTAAGTCGTACGAGCAGTACTTC; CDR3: CASSYPSGGTVKSYEQYF
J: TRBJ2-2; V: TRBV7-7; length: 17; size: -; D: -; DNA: TGTGCTAGCAGCCGCACAACTACGACAGGGAACACCGGGGAGCTGTTTTTT; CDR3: CASSRTTTTGNTGELFF
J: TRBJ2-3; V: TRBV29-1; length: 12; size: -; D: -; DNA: TGCAGCGCCGTCGGGAGCACAGATACGCAGTATTTT; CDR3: CSAVGSTDTQYF